The next 4 T cell receptor beta chains were all read from a single sample in a study of blood T cell repertoires in COVID-19. Profiled with immunoSEQ multiplex PCR; TCRdb holds only in-frame clones, not every one. The sample has under 200,000 clones, roughly 90% seen once. Material for sequencing was peripheral blood. The receptors shown here come from a woman aged 60 to 75 with COVID-19, enrolled during active disease.

The chain carries TRBV7-8 and TRBJ1-5, with D hard to call. Trimming removed 1 base from V and 2 bases from J, with 6 bases in between. This CDR3 contains 14 residues. Germline V gene sequence: CDR1 SGHVS, CDR2 FQNEAQ. The CDR3 DNA reads as TGTGCCAGCAGCTTAGTCTCAGGCAATCAGCCCCAGCATTTT. Translated, it gives CASSLVSGNQPQHF.

The chain has TRBV11-2 and TRBJ2-1, with D possibly TRBD1 on 7 matching bases. Trimming left V 5 bases short and J 1 base short, with 15 bases between. This CDR3 has 16 amino acids. The V gene's germline CDR1 is SGHAT and CDR2 FQNNGV. The CDR3 coding sequence is TGTGCCAGCAGCCGCGCAGGGGGGCTTTCCTACAATGAGCAGTTCTTC. It yields the protein CASSRAGGLSYNEQFF. The complete variable domain, with remaining parts taken from reference TRBV11-2 and TRBJ2-1, reads EAGVAQSPRYKIIEKRQSVAFWCNPISGHATLYWYQQILGQGPKLLIQFQNNGVVDDSQLPKDRFSAERLKGVDSTLKIQPAKLEDSAVYLCASSRAGGLSYNEQFFGPGTRLTVL.

This clone was observed once. This CDR3 is CASSLDGNTEAFF. CDR3 coding DNA: TGTGCCAGCAGCTTAGACGGGAACACTGAAGCTTTCTTT. V gene TRBV11-3 combines with J gene TRBJ1-1; D is uncertain. The CDR3 consists of 13 residues. V was pared by 0 bases and J by 1 base, with 3 bases between. The germline gives CDR1 SGHNT, CDR2 YENEEA.

A few counts support this clone. The V gene is TRBV5-1, the J gene TRBJ1-1; possibly TRBD1 for D (6 bases). V was cut by 4 bases and J by 1 base, with 17 bases left in between. The length of the CDR3 is 16 residues. The germline CDR1 and CDR2 sequences are SGHRS and YFSETQ. CDR3 loop: CASSLLPGHPNTEAFF. CDR3 bases: TGCGCCAGCAGCCTGCTTCCGGGACACCCGAACACTGAAGCTTTCTTT.